This T cell receptor beta chain was retrieved from a study of post-analysis software for immune sequencing data. Study background: Secondary progressive, relapsing-remitting and progressive-relapsing multiple sclerosis were among the included disease courses. Study-wide results and limits: TRBV5-6, TRBV5-1 and TRBV20-1 were among roughly five TRBV segments more frequent in patients than controls. F measure showed strong co-clustering of same-batch samples. Multiple sclerosis was associated with a significant reduction in normalized Chao1 diversity relative to controls.

The germline gives CDR1 SEHNR, CDR2 FQNEAQ (reference sequence). Trimming removed 5 bases from V and 0 bases from J, with 9 bases in between. This CDR3 is built from 14 residues. Unique molecular identifiers had been added to the TCR beta cDNA libraries. With about 0.9 to 11 million T cells as the source, 540,000 or so cDNA molecules resulted. One entry per CDR3 protein, called by TCRdb with MiXCR from the PCR reads. The sample yields 600,000 to 750,000 distinct CDR3 sequences, 55% to 60% seen once. As to this clonotype: Its antigen is undetermined.

This chain joins TRBV7-9 and TRBJ2-3; D is uncertain. This receptor was identified in a girl aged 2 to 10 with multiple sclerosis. The sequencing sample was made of blood. CDR3 in DNA: TGTGCCAGCAGCCTATCCCAGAGCACAGATACGCAGTATTTT. Its protein is CASSLSQSTDTQYF.